This record concerns one T cell receptor beta chain sequence. This entry belongs to a study of cytomegalovirus exposure and HLA in healthy donors. Study information: An earlier analysis identified approximately 110 million unique TCR beta sequences in about 190 million T cells.

The PCR made use of 60 Vbeta and 13 Jbeta primers. TCRdb's table, derived via immunoSEQ multiplex PCR, lists solely in-frame clones and lacks some. The data show around 130,000 clones, with 65% to 90% seen just once and 0.95% to 1.5% held by the top ten. Sample: PBMCs. This receptor was identified in a girl aged 2 to 9 in good health and CMV-seronegative.

CDR3 loop: CASSLGTPGANVLTF. CDR3 bases: TGTGCCAGCAGCTTAGGAACACCTGGGGCCAACGTCCTGACTTTC. The chain employs TRBV7-9 and TRBJ2-6; D is ambiguous. The V gene lost 1 base and the J gene lost 2 bases, with 6 bases spanning the gap. The germline V gene has CDR1 SEHNR and CDR2 FQNEAQ (reference sequence). The CDR3 has 15 amino acids.